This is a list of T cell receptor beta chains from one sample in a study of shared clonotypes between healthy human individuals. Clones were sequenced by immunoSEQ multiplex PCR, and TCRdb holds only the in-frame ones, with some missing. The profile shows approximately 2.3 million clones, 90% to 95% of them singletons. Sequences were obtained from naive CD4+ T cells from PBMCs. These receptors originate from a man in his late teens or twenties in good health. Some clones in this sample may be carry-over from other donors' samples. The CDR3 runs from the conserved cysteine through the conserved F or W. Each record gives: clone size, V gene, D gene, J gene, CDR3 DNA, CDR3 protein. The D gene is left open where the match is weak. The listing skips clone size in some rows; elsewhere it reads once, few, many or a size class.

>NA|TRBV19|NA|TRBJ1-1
TGTGCCAGTAGTATATCCGGGGCCTTGAACACTGAAGCTTTCTTT
CASSISGALNTEAFF
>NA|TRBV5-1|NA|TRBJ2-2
TGCGCCAGCAGCATCGACGGAGGAAACACCGGGGAGCTGTTTTTT
CASSIDGGNTGELFF
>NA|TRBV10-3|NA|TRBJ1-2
TGTGCCACAACCTTCGCTGATGGCTACACCTTC
CATTFADGYTF
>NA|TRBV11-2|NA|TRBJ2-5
TGTGCCAGCAGCCCCCCGGCAGCCCAAGAGACCCAGTACTTC
CASSPPAAQETQYF
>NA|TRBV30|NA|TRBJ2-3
TGTGCCAGCTCGTTCAGGGAGTACACAGATACGCAGTATTTT
CASSFREYTDTQYF
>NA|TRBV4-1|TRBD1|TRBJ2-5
TGCGCCAGCAGCTCGGGACCGGGACAGACACAAGAGACCCAGTACTTC
CASSSGPGQTQETQYF
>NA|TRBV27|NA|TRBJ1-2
TGTGCCAGCAGTCGAGGGGACAACTATGGCTACACCTTC
CASSRGDNYGYTF
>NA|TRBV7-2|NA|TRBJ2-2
TGTGCCAGCAGCGCCCAATGGGGCGGGGAGCTGTTTTTT
CASSAQWGGELFF
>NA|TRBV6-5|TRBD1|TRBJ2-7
TGTGCCAGCAGCCCAACCCGGGACAGGGCCTACGAGCAGTACTTC
CASSPTRDRAYEQYF
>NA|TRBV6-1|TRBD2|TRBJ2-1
TGTGCCAGCAGACGCCTAGCGGGAGCGGGTAATGAGCAGTTCTTC
CASRRLAGAGNEQFF
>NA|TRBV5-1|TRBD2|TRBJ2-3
TGCGCCAGCATCCAGACTAGCGGGAGAACAGATACGCAGTATTTT
CASIQTSGRTDTQYF
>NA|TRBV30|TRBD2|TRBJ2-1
TGTGCCTTCAAAACGGGACTAGCGGGAACAAGGTCCTACAATGAGCAGTTCTTC
CAFKTGLAGTRSYNEQFF
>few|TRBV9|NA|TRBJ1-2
TGTGCCAGCAGCGTAGGGGGAAGCTATGGCTACACCTTC
CASSVGGSYGYTF
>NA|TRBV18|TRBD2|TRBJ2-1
TGTGCCAGCTCACCACCGTCTAGCGGGAGAGAAGGTGAGCAGTTCTTC
CASSPPSSGREGEQFF
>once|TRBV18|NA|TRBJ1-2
TGTGCCAGCTCAGAAGACAGAGTCGATGGCTACACCTTC
CASSEDRVDGYTF
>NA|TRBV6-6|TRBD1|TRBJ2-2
TGTGCCAGCAGGGTCATGGACAGGTACACCGGGGAGCTGTTTTTT
CASRVMDRYTGELFF
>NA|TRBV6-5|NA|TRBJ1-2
TGTGCCAGCACCGGCGCCAGGGGTTATGGCTACACCTTC
CASTGARGYGYTF
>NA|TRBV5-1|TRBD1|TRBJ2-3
TGCGCCAGCAGCTTGGATGGACAGGGGGCCGGAACGCAGTATTTT
CASSLDGQGAGTQYF
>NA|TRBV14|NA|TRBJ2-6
TGTGCCAGCAGCCACTGGGGGGCCGGGGCCAACGTCCTGACTTTC
CASSHWGAGANVLTF
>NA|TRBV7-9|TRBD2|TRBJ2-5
TGTGCCAGCAGTCACTCCGGCGGGAGGTCGGGGGAGACCCAGTACTTC
CASSHSGGRSGETQYF
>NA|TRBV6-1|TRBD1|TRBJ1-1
TGTGCCAGCACTGTCGTAGCAGGGGGCAGTGAAGCTTTCTTT
CASTVVAGGSEAFF
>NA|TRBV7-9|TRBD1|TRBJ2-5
TGTGCCAGCAGCTTAGATGGGACAGGGCAAGAGACCCAGTACTTC
CASSLDGTGQETQYF
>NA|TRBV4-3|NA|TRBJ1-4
TGCGCCAGCAGCAAACGGTGGGAAAAACTGTTTTTT
CASSKRWEKLFF
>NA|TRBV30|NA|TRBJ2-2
TGTGCCTGGACGGGGGCCGGGGAGCTGTTTTTT
CAWTGAGELFF
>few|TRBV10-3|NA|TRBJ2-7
TGTGCCATCAGTGAGTCCCAGGACATGGAATACGAGCAGTACTTC
CAISESQDMEYEQYF
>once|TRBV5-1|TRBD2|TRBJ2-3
TGCGCCAGCAGCAAACCCACGACTAGCGGGAGGGCCCAAGATACGCAGTATTTT
CASSKPTTSGRAQDTQYF
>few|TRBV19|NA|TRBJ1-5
TGTGCCAGTAGTGTGGGACGGATTAGCAATCAGCCCCAGCATTTT
CASSVGRISNQPQHF
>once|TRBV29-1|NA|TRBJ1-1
TGCAGCGTTGTAGGCAGGGGTGGAACTCCGGGGACTGAAGCTTTCTTT
CSVVGRGGTPGTEAFF
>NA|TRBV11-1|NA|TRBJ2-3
TGTGCCAGCAGCCGGTTTGGGGGGAGATTTGTGGATACGCAGTATTTT
CASSRFGGRFVDTQYF
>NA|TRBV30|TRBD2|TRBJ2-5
TGTGCCTGGAGTGCCCTAGCGGGGGCGTGGGAGACCCAGTACTTC
CAWSALAGAWETQYF
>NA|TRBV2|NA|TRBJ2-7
TGTGCCAGCAGCTTGACTGGGGCCTACGAGCAGTACTTC
CASSLTGAYEQYF
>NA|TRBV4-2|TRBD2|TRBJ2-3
TGTGCCAGCAGCCTCTTACGGGAGGGCCGCGCAGATACGCAGTATTTT
CASSLLREGRADTQYF
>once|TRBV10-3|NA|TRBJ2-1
TGTGCCATCAGTGAGTCAAGAGGGGACTACAATGAGCAGTTCTTC
CAISESRGDYNEQFF
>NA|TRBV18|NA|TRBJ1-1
TGTGCCAGCTCACCTCTGGAAGATCGGGACACTGAAGCTTTCTTT
CASSPLEDRDTEAFF
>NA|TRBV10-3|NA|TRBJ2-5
TGTGCCATCAGTGCACCATGGGGAGGCCAAGAGACCCAGTACTTC
CAISAPWGGQETQYF
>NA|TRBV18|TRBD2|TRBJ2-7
TGTGCCAGCTCACCCGGGACTAACTCCTACGAGCAGTACTTC
CASSPGTNSYEQYF
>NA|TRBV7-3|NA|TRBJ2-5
TGTGCCAGCAGCTTATACTCGGCAGGGTTGGAGACCCAGTACTTC
CASSLYSAGLETQYF
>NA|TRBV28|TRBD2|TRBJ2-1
TGTGCCAGCAGTCCCCCTGGCGGGAGGGACAATGAGCAGTTCTTC
CASSPPGGRDNEQFF
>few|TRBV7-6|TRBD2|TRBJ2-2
TGTGCCAGCAGCCTCCTGACTAGCGCGAACACCGGGGAGCTGTTTTTT
CASSLLTSANTGELFF
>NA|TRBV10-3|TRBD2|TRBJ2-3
TGTGCCATCAGTGCCCGGGAGGGAGCTAAAGGACTCACAGATACGCAGTATTTT
CAISAREGAKGLTDTQYF
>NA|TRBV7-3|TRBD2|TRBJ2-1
TGTGCCAGCAGCTTAACCGGGAGGGAGCAGTTCTTC
CASSLTGREQFF